This entry is about one TCR beta chain. Its antigen is undetermined. This sample was included in a study of OX40 agonist ivuxolimab in advanced cancers. Overall study: Treatment of patients was with ivuxolimab, an agonistic anti-OX40 (CD134) antibody. Among those enrolled, mean age was 60 years (range 23 to 79) and over 70% were male. Study results and caveats: In the 0.1 to 3.0 mg/kg range, CD4+ and CD8+ blood T cells had expanded clonally by week 6. Among T cells, CD8+ cells averaged more expanded clones than CD4+ cells.

Only in-frame clones appear in the TCRdb table, and some are missing; sequencing was by immunoSEQ multiplex PCR. Of 60,000 to 65,000 clones in the sample, around nine tenths were seen once. V lost 1 base and J 0 bases, leaving 9 bases between the germline ends. The CDR3 consists of 15 residues. Germline lookup yields CDR1 LNHNV and CDR2 YYDKDF (reference sequence). The rearrangement links TRBV15 to TRBJ1-1, with D unresolved. This sequence was found in an adult with an advanced solid tumor such as melanoma, head and neck, liver or kidney cancer. Sequencing was performed on CD4+ or CD8+ T cells sorted from blood, taken in a trial of the OX40 agonist ivuxolimab. CDR3 sequence (DNA): TGTGCCACCAGCAGAGCGTACATCATGAACACTGAAGCTTTCTTT. Its translation is CATSRAYIMNTEAFF.